This is a list of T cell receptor beta chains from one sample in a study of CD8 T cells in ankylosing spondylitis. In TCRdb, the 5' RACE reads were re-called with MiXCR into one record per CDR3 protein. This table holds about 140,000 distinct CDR3 sequences, more than 7% found once. Material for sequencing was synovial fluid, either unsorted or a sorted T cell fraction (not recorded which). These TCRs come from a male donor with ankylosing spondylitis. Both conserved end residues are part of each CDR3. D genes are given only for firm matches. Clone size is stated in some rows and not others, as once, few, many or a class when expanded.

>TRBJ2-3|15|-|-|TRBV5-6
TGTGCCAGCAGCTTGGGCAGGGGAAGTGGTGATACGCAGTATTTT
CASSLGRGSGDTQYF
>TRBJ2-2|14|TRBD1|many|TRBV2
TGTGCCAGCAGCCGGGACAGGGGGACCGGGGAGCTGTTTTTT
CASSRDRGTGELFF
>TRBJ2-2|16|TRBD1|-|TRBV6-1
TGTGCCAGCAGTGAGAACAGGGGGCAAGGCACCGGGGAGCTGTTTTTT
CASSENRGQGTGELFF
>TRBJ1-2|13|TRBD1|few|TRBV6-2/TRBV6-3
TGTGCCAGCTCGGACAGGGCGAACTATGGCTACACCTTC
CASSDRANYGYTF
>TRBJ2-1|17|TRBD2|few|TRBV12-3/TRBV12-4
TGTGCCAGCAGTTTATCGGTCGCGCGGGGGGCCCACAATGAGCAGTTCTTC
CASSLSVARGAHNEQFF
>TRBJ2-7|12|TRBD2|-|TRBV20-1
TGCAGTGCTGGGGCCGTGGCAGGGAGGGAGTACTTC
CSAGAVAGREYF
>TRBJ2-5|15|-|many|TRBV7-2
TGTGCCAGCAGCAGGATAACAGGGTTTGGAGAGACCCAGTACTTC
CASSRITGFGETQYF
>TRBJ1-6|13|-|many|TRBV6-1
TGTGCCAGCAGCAACCCCCATAATTCACCCCTCCACTTT
CASSNPHNSPLHF
>TRBJ2-1|17|-|few|TRBV11-3
TGTGCCAGCAGCTTAGGGGGGGGCGCGGGAGTGTACAATGAGCAGTTCTTC
CASSLGGGAGVYNEQFF
>TRBJ1-6|13|-|-|TRBV7-3
TGTGCCAGCAGCACCGGACCCGATTCACCCCTCCACTTT
CASSTGPDSPLHF
>TRBJ1-2|13|-|many|TRBV28
TGTGCCAGCAGTTTAAAGGGTTTGTGGGGCTACACCTTC
CASSLKGLWGYTF
>TRBJ2-1|14|TRBD2|many|TRBV28
TGTGCCAGCAGTTTATTTGGGACTAACAATGAGCAGTTCTTC
CASSLFGTNNEQFF
>TRBJ2-3|16|TRBD2|many|TRBV7-6
TGTGCCAGCAGCTTAGGTACAGCGGGGTCTTCCGATACGCAGTATTTT
CASSLGTAGSSDTQYF
>TRBJ1-2|13|-|many|TRBV5-1
TGCGCCAGCAGCCTCGGAGGGGGTCTCGGCTACACCTTC
CASSLGGGLGYTF
>TRBJ2-7|16|TRBD2|many|TRBV9
TGTGCCAGCAGCGGGAACTCCGGGACTATCGTTGGCGAGCAGTACTTC
CASSGNSGTIVGEQYF
>TRBJ1-4|14|-|many|TRBV6-2/TRBV6-3
TGTGCCAGCAGTAGCGTCGGGACGGTTGAAAAACTGTTTTTT
CASSSVGTVEKLFF
>TRBJ2-3|15|TRBD1|many|TRBV5-1
TGCGCCAGCAGCATCGGACAGGGAAGTACAGATACGCAGTATTTT
CASSIGQGSTDTQYF
>TRBJ1-2|15|TRBD1|-|TRBV28
TGTGCCAGCCGGACAGGGTACTTTGGTGGAGGCGGCTACACCTTC
CASRTGYFGGGGYTF
>TRBJ1-1|14|TRBD1|-|TRBV7-8
TGTGCCAGCAGCTACGACAGGGCCAACACTGAAGCTTTCTTT
CASSYDRANTEAFF
>TRBJ1-2|14|TRBD1|few|TRBV13
TGTGCCAGCAGCTTTGGGCAGGGGGTCAGTGGCTACACCTTC
CASSFGQGVSGYTF
>TRBJ2-1|14|-|many|TRBV5-1
TGCGCCAGCAGCCGTTCCGCCCGTACCGATGAGCAGTTCTTC
CASSRSARTDEQFF
>TRBJ2-1|17|-|-|TRBV5-1
TGCGCCAGCAGCTTGGCCCCACAGGCGGGGTTGTTACATGAGCAGTTCTTC
CASSLAPQAGLLHEQFF
>TRBJ2-5|14|TRBD2|-|TRBV20-1
TGCACTTTCCCGGGACTAGCGGGAAGAGAGACCCAGTACTTC
CTFPGLAGRETQYF
>TRBJ2-6|14|-|-|TRBV18
TGTGCCAGCTCACCAGTCTCTGGGGCCAACGTCCTGACTTTC
CASSPVSGANVLTF
>TRBJ1-2|16|-|many|TRBV4-3
TGCGCCAGCAGCCCCAAACAGGGAGTTTTCGGCTATGGCTACACCTTC
CASSPKQGVFGYGYTF
>TRBJ1-4|16|-|few|TRBV15
TGTGCCACCAGCAGGTTAGACGGAGTTGAGGTAGCAAAACTGTTTTTT
CATSRLDGVEVAKLFF
>TRBJ2-7|14|-|few|TRBV4-3
TGCGCCAGCAGCCCCCAGAGGAAATCCTACGAGCAGTACTTC
CASSPQRKSYEQYF
>TRBJ2-7|13|TRBD2|-|TRBV3-1
TGTGCCAGCAGCCAGGGACTAGCGGGGAATCAGTACTTC
CASSQGLAGNQYF
>TRBJ2-1|15|TRBD2|few|TRBV7-9
TGTGCCAGCAGCTTGGCCGGGACTAGGCACAATGAGCAGTTCTTC
CASSLAGTRHNEQFF
>TRBJ1-2|15|-|few|TRBV7-2
TGTGCCAGCAGTTCCACCGGCGCAACATACTATGGCTACACCTTC
CASSSTGATYYGYTF
>TRBJ2-1|15|-|few|TRBV29-1
TGCAGCGTTGAGGGGACTCTAGGCTCCTACAATGAGCAGTTCTTC
CSVEGTLGSYNEQFF
>TRBJ1-1|12|-|many|TRBV12-3/TRBV12-4
TGTGCCAGCGGGAGAGGGAACACTGAAGCTTTCTTT
CASGRGNTEAFF
>TRBJ2-5|14|-|few|TRBV5-1
TGCGCCAGCAGCCGGGACTTCGACCAAGAGACCCAGTACTTC
CASSRDFDQETQYF
>TRBJ2-7|15|TRBD2|many|TRBV7-2
TGTGCCAGCAGCTCTAGCGGGGGGAACTCCTACGAGCAGTACTTC
CASSSSGGNSYEQYF
>TRBJ1-6|15|-|many|TRBV14
TGTGCCAGCAGCCAAGAACGGCAGGGTAATTCACCCCTCCACTTT
CASSQERQGNSPLHF
>TRBJ1-4|15|TRBD1|many|TRBV9
TGTGCCAGCAGCCCTCCGGAACAGGGGGCGGGAAAACTGTTTTTT
CASSPPEQGAGKLFF